These T cell receptor beta chains were read from a single sample in a study of blood T cell repertoires in COVID-19. Clones were sequenced by immunoSEQ multiplex PCR, and TCRdb holds only the in-frame ones, with some missing. The sample holds approximately 130,000 clones, over 75% seen once. The sample comprised peripheral blood. Receptor source: a middle-aged man with active or convalescent COVID-19. CDR3s leave out the opening cysteine and the closing phenylalanine or tryptophan. D genes are given only for firm matches.

D: TRBD1; V: TRBV15; CDR3: ATSRGETGDGETQY
D: TRBD1; V: TRBV6-2/TRBV6-3; CDR3: ASSYWGTGGSIEQF
D: -; V: TRBV5-6; CDR3: ASSFWADSGANVLT
D: -; V: TRBV7-2; CDR3: ASSLGWTKETQY
D: TRBD1; V: TRBV7-3; CDR3: ASSGVQGDTEAF
D: -; V: TRBV3-1/TRBV3-2; CDR3: ASSPLSSYEQY
D: TRBD2; V: TRBV19; CDR3: ASKTLAGAPDTQY
D: -; V: TRBV6-5; CDR3: ASRTTGNNQPQH
D: TRBD2; V: TRBV6-4; CDR3: ASSRSGGASDTQY
D: TRBD1; V: TRBV11-3; CDR3: ASSLDGTGWDEQF
D: TRBD2; V: TRBV6-2/TRBV6-3; CDR3: ASSYSTGGEAQGTQY
D: TRBD2; V: TRBV6-5; CDR3: ASRPISGVSEF
D: TRBD1; V: TRBV15; CDR3: ATSRGQGGEQY
D: -; V: TRBV14; CDR3: ASSVGTWRTNTEAF
D: TRBD1; V: TRBV18; CDR3: ASSPTGGETQY
D: TRBD2; V: TRBV7-8; CDR3: ASSRTGGGRGHEQY